What follows are 19 T cell receptor beta chains derived from one specimen sequenced in a study of persistence of HIV-infected CD4 T cells. The immunoSEQ assay was version 4, run in survey mode. The assay was immunoSEQ multiplex PCR, and TCRdb's table has in-frame clones only and misses some. The sample includes approximately 35,000 clones, around four fifths of them seen just once. Cells were stimulated with overlapping HIV-1 Gag 15-mer peptides. CD40L-negative CD69-negative CD45RO-high memory CD4+ T cells were sorted as populations depleted of antigen-responding cells. These TCRs are of unknown antigen specificity. Sequenced material: cultured CD4+ T cells from PBMCs, taken from a patient who received antiretroviral therapy. These receptors were collected from an adult with HIV. The donor label of this sample is uncertain.

This sequence joins TRBV19 and TRBJ1-1; D is ambiguous. CDR3 size: 11 residues. Germline V CDR1 and CDR2: LNHDA, SQIVND (reference sequence). Trimming cost V 9 bases and J 4 bases, with 9 bases left between them. The CDR3 DNA sequence: TGTGCCAGCCACAGAGCCACTGAAGCTTTCTTT. This translates into CASHRATEAFF.

The rearrangement links TRBV6-1 to TRBJ2-7, with TRBD2 as a possible D gene (6 bases). The V end was cut by 2 bases, the J end by 7 bases, with 18 bases between. Per the germline V gene, CDR1 is MNHNS and CDR2 is SASEGT. This CDR3 has 15 residues. DNA for the CDR3: TGTGCCAGCAGTGAACGGTCGGGGGTAGGAAGGGAGCAGTACGTC. Its translation is CASSERSGVGREQYV.

The CDR3 DNA follows: TGTGCCAGCACCCCGGGCCCCAGGCGGACTGAAGCTTTCTTT. It codes for CASTPGPRRTEAFF. The V and J genes are TRBV21-1 and TRBJ1-1. TRBV21-1 is tagged as a pseudogene. The CDR3 runs to 14 residues.

The chain employs TRBV12-3 or TRBV12-4 and TRBJ1-3; D is unresolved. V lost 8 bases, J lost 0 bases, and 8 bases lay in between. The CDR3 runs to 13 residues. The CDR3 loop is CASSPSSGNTIYF. DNA for the CDR3: TGTGCCAGCTCCCCAAGCTCTGGAAACACCATATATTTT.

The genes are TRBV5-1 and TRBJ2-5, with D possibly TRBD2 on 5 matching bases. Germline V gene lookup returns CDR1 SGHRS and CDR2 YFSETQ. There are 17 residues in the CDR3. Deletions cut 4 bases from V and 2 bases from J, with 21 bases between. The CDR3 loop reads CASSGFLDSLEQETQYF. The CDR3 coding sequence is TGCGCCAGCAGCGGTTTTCTGGACTCATTAGAACAAGAGACCCAGTACTTC. Filled out from reference TRBV5-1 and TRBJ2-5, the complete variable domain reads KAGVTQTPRYLIKTRGQQVTLSCSPISGHRSVSWYQQTPGQGLQFLFEYFSETQRNKGNFPGRFSGRQFSNSRSEMNVSTLELGDSALYLCASSGFLDSLEQETQYFGPGTRLLVL.

The V call is TRBV6-5, the J call TRBJ2-2, with 13 bases identical to TRBD2. V was clipped by 5 bases and J by 9 bases; unmatched bases: 3. Germline V gene sequence: CDR1 MNHEY, CDR2 SVGAGI. This CDR3 has 14 residues. The CDR3 here is CASSPTSGGRELFF. CDR3 nucleotides: TGTGCCAGCAGTCCGACTAGCGGGGGGCGGGAGCTGTTTTTT.

The rearrangement joins TRBV5-5 to TRBJ1-5; D unresolved. Germline-derived CDR1 and CDR2 are SGHKS and YYEKEE (reference sequence). Trimming left V 5 bases short and J 6 bases short, with 24 bases between. This CDR3 is built from 17 residues. The CDR3 here is CASRPGSGEGRTQPQHF. As DNA, the CDR3 is TGTGCCAGCAGGCCGGGTTCCGGGGAGGGAAGAACTCAGCCCCAGCATTTT.

The chain combines TRBV6-5 with TRBJ1-5, with TRBD1 identical over 9 bases. Trimming at V came to 7 bases and at J to 4 bases, leaving 5 bases not matched to a gene. The V gene's germline CDR1 is MNHEY and CDR2 SVGAGI. This CDR3 spans 14 amino acids. The CDR3 coding sequence is TGTGCCAGCACTTTTGGGACAGGGAATCAGCCCCAGCATTTT. Translating it yields CASTFGTGNQPQHF.

V gene TRBV10-2 combines with J gene TRBJ2-2; 10 bases align to TRBD2. The trim removed 0 bases at V and 0 bases at J, leaving 4 bases unmatched. The CDR3 contains 18 residues. The germline CDR1 and CDR2 sequences are WSHSY and SAAADI. Written as DNA, the CDR3 is TGCGCCAGCAGTGAGTCGCCTAGCGGGGGACCGAACACCGGGGAGCTGTTTTTT. Translation: CASSESPSGGPNTGELFF.

V gene TRBV5-1 combines with J gene TRBJ1-2, with a tentative D call TRBD1 (6 bases). From germline, CDR1 is SGHRS and CDR2 YFSETQ. V was shortened by 0 bases and J by 4 bases, with 13 bases between the two germline ends. The CDR3 has 15 residues. The CDR3 sequence is CASSLGGPVSYGYTF. The DNA for the CDR3 is TGCGCCAGCAGCTTGGGGGGGCCGGTATCCTATGGCTACACCTTC.

The chain carries TRBV21-1 and TRBJ2-3. TRBV21-1 is a pseudogene locus. The CDR3 totals 17 residues. CDR3 DNA: TGTGCCAGCAGCAACCTTTTTTGGGGTACCAGCACAGATACGCAGTATTTT. It is translated as CASSNLFWGTSTDTQYF.

A word on this clone: A read error may account for a junction end that differs from germline. The V and J genes are TRBV6-1 and TRBJ2-1; no clear D gene. CDR3 length: 15 residues. Germline CDR1 and CDR2: MNHNS and SASEGT. The CDR3: CASSEENYLYNEQFF. The CDR3 DNA is TGTGCCAGCAGCGAAGAGAATTACCTCTACAATGAGCAGTTCTTC.

The chain carries TRBV30 and TRBJ1-1, with D tentatively TRBD1 (6 bases). CDR1 GTSNPN and CDR2 SVGIG come from the germline V gene (reference sequence). CDR3 length: 15 amino acids. The ends were cut back, 3 bases at V and 2 bases at J, with 16 bases in the middle. The CDR3 DNA is TGTGCCTGGAGAGGAAGGGGGGGGCGAAACACTGAAGCTTTCTTT. Its translation is CAWRGRGGRNTEAFF.

V and J are TRBV7-2 and TRBJ2-1, with 10 bases identical to TRBD2. V lost 5 bases, J lost 2 bases, and 3 bases stayed unmatched. The CDR3 is 15 residues long. The germline gives CDR1 SGHTA, CDR2 FQGNSA. The CDR3 sequence: CASSPTSGAYNEQFF. The CDR3 coding sequence is TGTGCCAGCAGCCCAACTAGCGGGGCCTACAATGAGCAGTTCTTC.

The chain links TRBV2 to TRBJ1-1, with D maybe TRBD1 (6 bases). This CDR3 region has 14 residues. Germline V gives CDR1 SNHLY, CDR2 FYNNEI. V gave up 5 bases and J gave up 1 base, with 11 bases separating them. In nucleotides, the CDR3 is TGTGCCAGCAGTCCCTGGACAGAGAACACTGAAGCTTTCTTT. It specifies CASSPWTENTEAFF.

The rearrangement links TRBV15 to TRBJ2-2; D may be TRBD1 (6 bases). V gave up 5 bases and J gave up 2 bases, with 18 bases separating them. There are 17 residues in the CDR3. Germline V gene data show CDR1 as LNHNV and CDR2 as YYDKDF (reference sequence). CDR3 amino acids: CATSVPPYRANTGELFF. The CDR3 region has the DNA TGTGCCACCAGCGTACCTCCCTACAGGGCTAACACCGGGGAGCTGTTTTTT.

The rearrangement joins TRBV9 to TRBJ1-1, with 8 bases that match TRBD1. The CDR3 covers 15 residues. Looked up from germline, CDR1 is SGDLS and CDR2 is YYNGEE. With 0 bases clipped from V and 1 base from J, the junction kept 2 bases outside the gene matches. The CDR3 DNA is TGTGCCAGCAGCGTAGTGGGGACAGGGAACACTGAAGCTTTCTTT. Amino acids: CASSVVGTGNTEAFF.

The chain carries TRBV25-1 and TRBJ1-1, with a weak D call TRBD1 (5 bases). The germline gives CDR1 MGHDK, CDR2 SYGVNS. CDR3 length equals 12 residues. Trimming pared 3 bases from V and 4 bases from J, leaving 6 bases between. The CDR3 reads CASSEQGTEAFF. The DNA for the CDR3 is TGTGCCAGCAGTGAGCAGGGCACTGAAGCTTTCTTT.

V and J are TRBV10-3 and TRBJ2-1; 11 bases fit TRBD2. V shed 6 bases, J shed 4 bases, and the junction held 5 bases outside the gene matches. CDR3 length equals 15 residues. Germline CDR1 and CDR2: ENHRY and SYGVKD. CDR3 protein: CAIRAGTSGYNEQFF. CDR3 in DNA: TGTGCCATCAGAGCCGGGACTAGCGGATACAATGAGCAGTTCTTC.